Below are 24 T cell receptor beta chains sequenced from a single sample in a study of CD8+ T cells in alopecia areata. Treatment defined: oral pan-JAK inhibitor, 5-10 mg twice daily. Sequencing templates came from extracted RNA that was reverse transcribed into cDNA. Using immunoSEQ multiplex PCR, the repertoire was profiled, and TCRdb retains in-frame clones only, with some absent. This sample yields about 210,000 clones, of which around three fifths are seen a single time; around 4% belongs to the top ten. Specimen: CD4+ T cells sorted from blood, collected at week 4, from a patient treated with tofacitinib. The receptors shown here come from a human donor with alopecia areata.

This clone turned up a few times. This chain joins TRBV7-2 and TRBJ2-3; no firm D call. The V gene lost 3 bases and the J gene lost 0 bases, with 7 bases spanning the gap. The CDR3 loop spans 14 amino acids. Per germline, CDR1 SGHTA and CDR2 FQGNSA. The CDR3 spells CASSFTASTDTQYF. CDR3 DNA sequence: TGTGCCAGCAGCTTCACAGCTAGCACAGATACGCAGTATTTT. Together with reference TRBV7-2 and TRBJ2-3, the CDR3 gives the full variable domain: GAGVSQSPSNKVTEKGKDVELRCDPISGHTALYWYRQSLGQGLEFLIYFQGNSAPDKSGLPSDRFSAERTGGSVSTLTIQRTQQEDSAVYLCASSFTASTDTQYFGPGTRLTVL.

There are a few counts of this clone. The CDR3 DNA is TGTGCCAGCAGTTACAGACAGTCCTACGAGCAGTACTTC. This gives the protein CASSYRQSYEQYF. V and J are TRBV6-5 and TRBJ2-7; TRBD1 is a possible D gene (5 bases). Per germline, CDR1 MNHEY and CDR2 SVGAGI. The CDR3 has 13 amino acids. V shed 2 bases and J shed 1 base, with 6 bases lying between them.

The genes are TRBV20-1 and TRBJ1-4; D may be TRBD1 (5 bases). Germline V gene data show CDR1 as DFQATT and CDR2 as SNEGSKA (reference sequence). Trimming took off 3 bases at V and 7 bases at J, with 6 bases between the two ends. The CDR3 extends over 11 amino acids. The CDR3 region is CSARGGEKLFF. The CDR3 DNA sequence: TGCAGTGCTAGGGGGGGTGAAAAACTGTTTTTT.

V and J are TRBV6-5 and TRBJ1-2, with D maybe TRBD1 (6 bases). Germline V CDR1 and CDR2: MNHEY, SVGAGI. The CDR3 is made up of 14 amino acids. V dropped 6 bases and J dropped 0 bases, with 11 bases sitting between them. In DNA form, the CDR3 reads TGTGCCAGCAGACCTACAGGGACTAACTATGGCTACACCTTC. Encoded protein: CASRPTGTNYGYTF.

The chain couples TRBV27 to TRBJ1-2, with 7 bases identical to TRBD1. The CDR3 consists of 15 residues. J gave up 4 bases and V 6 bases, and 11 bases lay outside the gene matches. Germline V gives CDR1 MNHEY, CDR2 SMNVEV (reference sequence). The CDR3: CASRRDSRQGYGYTF. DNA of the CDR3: TGTGCCAGCAGACGAGATTCCCGACAGGGCTATGGCTACACCTTC.

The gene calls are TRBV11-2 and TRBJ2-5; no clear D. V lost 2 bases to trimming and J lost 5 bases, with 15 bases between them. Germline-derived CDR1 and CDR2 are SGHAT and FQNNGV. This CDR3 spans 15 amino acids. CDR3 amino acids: CASSLTQYGAETQYF. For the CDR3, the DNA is TGTGCCAGCAGCTTAACCCAGTACGGTGCGGAGACCCAGTACTTC.

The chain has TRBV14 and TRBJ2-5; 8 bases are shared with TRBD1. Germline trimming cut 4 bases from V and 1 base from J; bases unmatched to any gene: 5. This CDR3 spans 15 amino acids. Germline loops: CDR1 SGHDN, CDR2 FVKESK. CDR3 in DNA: TGTGCCAGCAGCCCTAGGACAGGGACCCAAGAGACCCAGTACTTC. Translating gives CASSPRTGTQETQYF.

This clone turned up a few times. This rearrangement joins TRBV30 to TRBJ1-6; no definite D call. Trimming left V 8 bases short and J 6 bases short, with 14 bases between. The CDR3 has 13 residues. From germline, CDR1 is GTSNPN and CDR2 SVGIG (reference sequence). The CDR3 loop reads CALEPSPNSPLHF. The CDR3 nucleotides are TGTGCCCTCGAACCATCCCCTAATTCACCCCTCCACTTT. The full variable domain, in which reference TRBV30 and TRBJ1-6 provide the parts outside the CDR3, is SQTIHQWPATLVQPVGSPLSLECTVEGTSNPNLYWYRQAAGRGLQLLFYSVGIGQISSEVPQNLSASRPQDRQFILSSKKLLLSDSGFYLCALEPSPNSPLHFGNGTRLTVT.

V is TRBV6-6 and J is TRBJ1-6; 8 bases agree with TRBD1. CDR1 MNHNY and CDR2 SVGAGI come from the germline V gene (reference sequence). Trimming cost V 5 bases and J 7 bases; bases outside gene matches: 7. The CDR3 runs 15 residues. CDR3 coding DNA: TGTGCCAGCAGTATTCTGACAGGGGACAATTCACCCCTCCACTTT. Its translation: CASSILTGDNSPLHF.

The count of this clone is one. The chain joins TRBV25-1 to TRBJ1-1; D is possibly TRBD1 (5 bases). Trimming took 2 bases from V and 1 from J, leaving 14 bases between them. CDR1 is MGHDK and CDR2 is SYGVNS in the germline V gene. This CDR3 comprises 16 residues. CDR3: CASSETGGWKNTEAFF. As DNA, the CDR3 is TGTGCCAGCAGTGAAACAGGCGGTTGGAAGAACACTGAAGCTTTCTTT.

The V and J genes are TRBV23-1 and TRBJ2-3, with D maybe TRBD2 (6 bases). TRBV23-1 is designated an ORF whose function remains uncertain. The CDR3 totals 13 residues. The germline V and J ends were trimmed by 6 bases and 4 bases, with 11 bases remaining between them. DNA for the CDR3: TGCGCCAGCAGGGGGCCGGGGGCAGATACGCAGTATTTT. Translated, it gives CASRGPGADTQYF.

The CDR3 loop reads CASSLAGQGAGNTIYF. The CDR3 DNA sequence: TGTGCCAGCAGCTTAGCAGGACAGGGGGCTGGAAACACCATATATTTT. The chain has TRBV11-3 and TRBJ1-3; TRBD1 matches 10 bases. The V and J ends lost 1 base and 2 bases, in that order; junction bases with no gene match: 2. The CDR3 consists of 16 residues. The V gene's germline CDR1 is SGHNT and CDR2 YENEEA.

The CDR3 reads CASSESWRTDTDTQYF. DNA for the CDR3: TGTGCCAGCAGTGAATCGTGGCGGACGGACACAGATACGCAGTATTTT. This chain uses TRBV25-1 with TRBJ2-3; D remains ambiguous. Germline-derived CDR1 and CDR2 are MGHDK and SYGVNS. The CDR3 is 16 residues long. V lost 1 base, J lost 2 bases, and 13 bases lay in between.

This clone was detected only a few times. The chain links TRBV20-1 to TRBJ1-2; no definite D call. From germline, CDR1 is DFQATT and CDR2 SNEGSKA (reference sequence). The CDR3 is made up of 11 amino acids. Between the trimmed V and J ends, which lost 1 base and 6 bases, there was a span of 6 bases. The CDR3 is CSARGVNGYTF. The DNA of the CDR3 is TGCAGTGCTAGAGGCGTTAATGGCTACACCTTC.

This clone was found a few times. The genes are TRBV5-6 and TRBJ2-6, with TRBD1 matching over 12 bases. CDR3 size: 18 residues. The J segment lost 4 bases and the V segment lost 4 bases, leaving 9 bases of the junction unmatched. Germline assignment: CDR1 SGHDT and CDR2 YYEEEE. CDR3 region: CASSAPGQGARGANVLTF. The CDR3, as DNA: TGTGCCAGCAGCGCTCCGGGACAGGGGGCGAGAGGGGCCAACGTCCTGACTTTC.

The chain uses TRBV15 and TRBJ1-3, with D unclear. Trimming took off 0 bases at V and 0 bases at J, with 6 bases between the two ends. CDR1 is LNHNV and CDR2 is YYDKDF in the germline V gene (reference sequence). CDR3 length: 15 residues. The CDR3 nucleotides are TGTGCCACCAGCAGAGATCTTGACTCTGGAAACACCATATATTTT. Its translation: CATSRDLDSGNTIYF. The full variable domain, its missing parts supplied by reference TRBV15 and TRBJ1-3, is DAMVIQNPRYQVTQFGKPVTLSCSQTLNHNVMYWYQQKSSQAPKLLFHYYDKDFNNEADTPDNFQSRRPNTSFCFLDIRSPGLGDTAMYLCATSRDLDSGNTIYFGEGSWLTVV.

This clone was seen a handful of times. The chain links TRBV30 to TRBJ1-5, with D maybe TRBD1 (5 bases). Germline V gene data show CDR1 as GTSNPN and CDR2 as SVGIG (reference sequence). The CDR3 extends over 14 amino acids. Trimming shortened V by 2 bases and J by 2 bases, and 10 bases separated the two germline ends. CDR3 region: CAWSWQGGNQPQHF. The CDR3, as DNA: TGTGCCTGGAGTTGGCAGGGAGGCAATCAGCCCCAGCATTTT.

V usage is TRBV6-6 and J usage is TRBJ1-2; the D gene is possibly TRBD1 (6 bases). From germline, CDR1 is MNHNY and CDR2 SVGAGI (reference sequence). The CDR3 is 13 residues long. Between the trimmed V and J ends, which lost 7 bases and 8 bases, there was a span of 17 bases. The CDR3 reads CASIEGGAGGYTF. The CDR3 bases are TGTGCCAGCATCGAGGGGGGAGCGGGGGGCTACACCTTC.

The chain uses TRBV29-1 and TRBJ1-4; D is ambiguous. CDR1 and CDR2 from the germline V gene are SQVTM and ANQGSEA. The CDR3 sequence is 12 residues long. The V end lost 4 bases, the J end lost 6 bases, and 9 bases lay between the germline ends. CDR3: CSVGGLHEKLFF. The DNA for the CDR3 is TGCAGCGTTGGGGGATTGCATGAAAAACTGTTTTTT.

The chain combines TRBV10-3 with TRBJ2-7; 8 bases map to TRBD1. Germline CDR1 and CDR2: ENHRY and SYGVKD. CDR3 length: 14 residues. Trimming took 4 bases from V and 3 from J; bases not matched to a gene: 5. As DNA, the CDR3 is TGTGCCATCAGTGGACGGGACAGGAACTACGAGCAGTACTTC. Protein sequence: CAISGRDRNYEQYF.

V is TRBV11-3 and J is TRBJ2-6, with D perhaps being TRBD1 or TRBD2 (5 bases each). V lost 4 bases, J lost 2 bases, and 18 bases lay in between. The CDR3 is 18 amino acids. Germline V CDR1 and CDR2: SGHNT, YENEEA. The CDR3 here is CASSSPWGGRTGANVLTF. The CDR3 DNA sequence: TGTGCCAGCAGCTCCCCATGGGGCGGGCGCACTGGGGCCAACGTCCTGACTTTC.

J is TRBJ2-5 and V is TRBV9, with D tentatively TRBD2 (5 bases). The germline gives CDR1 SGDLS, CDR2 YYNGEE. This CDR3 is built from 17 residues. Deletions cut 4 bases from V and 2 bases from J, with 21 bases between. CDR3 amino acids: CASSFAAGRGPQETQYF. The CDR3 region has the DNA TGTGCCAGCAGCTTCGCGGCAGGCCGGGGTCCTCAAGAGACCCAGTACTTC. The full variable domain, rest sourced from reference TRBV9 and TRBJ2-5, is DSGVTQTPKHLITATGQRVTLRCSPRSGDLSVYWYQQSLDQGLQFLIQYYNGEERAKGNILERFSAQQFPDLHSELNLSSLELGDSALYFCASSFAAGRGPQETQYFGPGTRLLVL.

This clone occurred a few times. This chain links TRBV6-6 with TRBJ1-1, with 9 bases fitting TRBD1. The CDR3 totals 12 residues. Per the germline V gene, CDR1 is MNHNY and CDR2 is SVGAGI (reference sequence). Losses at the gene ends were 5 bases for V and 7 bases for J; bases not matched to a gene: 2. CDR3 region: CASSDRGFEAFF. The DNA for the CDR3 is TGTGCCAGCAGTGACAGGGGGTTTGAAGCTTTCTTT.

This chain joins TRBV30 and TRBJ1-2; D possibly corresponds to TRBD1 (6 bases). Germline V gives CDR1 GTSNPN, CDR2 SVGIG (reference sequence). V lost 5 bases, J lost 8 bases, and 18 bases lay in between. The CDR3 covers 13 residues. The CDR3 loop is CAWEVGGGQGYTF. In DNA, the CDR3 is TGTGCCTGGGAGGTAGGAGGGGGTCAGGGCTACACCTTC.